This T cell receptor beta chain was captured by sequencing in a study of T cell changes during pregnancy in multiple sclerosis. The data were produced by immunoSEQ multiplex PCR, yet TCRdb's version contains in-frame clones alone and is incomplete. In the table there are fewer than 95,000 clones, around 90% of which are singletons. Germline V lookup: CDR1 GTSNPN, CDR2 SVGIG (reference sequence). Trimming at V came to 2 bases and at J to 4 bases, leaving 5 bases not matched to a gene. The CDR3 has 15 amino acids. This clonotype was obtained from a female donor in good health, enrolled as a control in a pregnancy study. V is TRBV30 and J is TRBJ1-5; 10 bases line up with TRBD1. The sequencing here drew on peripheral blood, taken in the first trimester of pregnancy. CDR3 sequence (DNA): TGTGCCTGGAGTAAGGGACAGGGGATGAATCAGCCCCAGCATTTT. This encodes CAWSKGQGMNQPQHF.